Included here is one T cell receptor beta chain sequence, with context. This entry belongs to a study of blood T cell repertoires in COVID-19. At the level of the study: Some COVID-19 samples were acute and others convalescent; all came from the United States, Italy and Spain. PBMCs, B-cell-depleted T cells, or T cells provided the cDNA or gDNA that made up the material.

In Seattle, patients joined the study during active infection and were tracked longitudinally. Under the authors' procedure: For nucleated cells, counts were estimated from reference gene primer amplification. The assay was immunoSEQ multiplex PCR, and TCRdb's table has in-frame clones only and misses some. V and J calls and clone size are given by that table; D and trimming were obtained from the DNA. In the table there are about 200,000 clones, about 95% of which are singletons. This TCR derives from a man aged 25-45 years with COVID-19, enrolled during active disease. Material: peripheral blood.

DNA of the CDR3: TGTGCCAGCAGCCGTAACACAGGGGTGGGCAATCAGCCCCAGCATTTT. The encoded protein is CASSRNTGVGNQPQHF. The V gene is TRBV7-2, the J gene TRBJ1-5; 7 bases fit TRBD1. The CDR3 has 16 amino acids. V trimming: 5 bases; J trimming: 2 bases; junction bases outside the gene matches: 9. Germline assignment: CDR1 SGHTA and CDR2 FQGNSA.